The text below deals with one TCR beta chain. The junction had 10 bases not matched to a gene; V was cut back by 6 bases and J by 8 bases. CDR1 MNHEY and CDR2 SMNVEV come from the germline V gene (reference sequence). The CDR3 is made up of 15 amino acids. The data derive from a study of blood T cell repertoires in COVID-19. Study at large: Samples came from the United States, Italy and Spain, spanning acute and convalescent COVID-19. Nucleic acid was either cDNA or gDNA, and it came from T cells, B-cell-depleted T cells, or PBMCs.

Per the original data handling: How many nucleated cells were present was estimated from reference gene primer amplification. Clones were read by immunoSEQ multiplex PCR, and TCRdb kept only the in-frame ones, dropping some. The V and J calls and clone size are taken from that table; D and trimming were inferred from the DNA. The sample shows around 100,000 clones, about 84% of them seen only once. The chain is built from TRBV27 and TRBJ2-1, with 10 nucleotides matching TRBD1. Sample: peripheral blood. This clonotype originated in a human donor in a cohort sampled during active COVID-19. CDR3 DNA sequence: TGTGCCAGCAGGACAGGGGGCTCAGGAGTACATGAGCAGTTCTTC. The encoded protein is CASRTGGSGVHEQFF.